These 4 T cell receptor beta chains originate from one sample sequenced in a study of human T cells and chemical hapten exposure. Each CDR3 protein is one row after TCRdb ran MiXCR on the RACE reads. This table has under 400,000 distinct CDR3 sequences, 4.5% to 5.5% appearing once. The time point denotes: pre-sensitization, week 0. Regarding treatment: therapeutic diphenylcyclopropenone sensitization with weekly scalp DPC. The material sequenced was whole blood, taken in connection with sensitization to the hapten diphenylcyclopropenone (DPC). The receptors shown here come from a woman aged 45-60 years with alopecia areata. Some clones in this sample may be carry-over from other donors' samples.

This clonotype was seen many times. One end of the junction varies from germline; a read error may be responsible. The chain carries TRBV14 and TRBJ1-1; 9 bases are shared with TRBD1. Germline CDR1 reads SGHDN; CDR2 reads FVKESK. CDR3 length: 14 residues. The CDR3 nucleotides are TGCGCCAGCAGTCACAGGGGGCCCAACACTGAAGCTTTCTTT. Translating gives CASSHRGPNTEAFF.

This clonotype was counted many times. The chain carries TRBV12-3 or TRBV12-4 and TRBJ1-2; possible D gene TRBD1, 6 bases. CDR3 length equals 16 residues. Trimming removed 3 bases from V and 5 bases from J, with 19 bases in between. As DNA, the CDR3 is TGTGCCAGCAGTTTTAGCCGGGACATCGTTGATTATGGCTACACCTTC. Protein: CASSFSRDIVDYGYTF.

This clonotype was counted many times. The CDR3 protein is CASSLGTDEQYF. CDR3 nucleotides: TGTGCCAGCAGCTTAGGGACAGATGAGCAGTACTTC. The V gene is TRBV7-8, the J gene TRBJ2-7; tentative D call: TRBD1 (6 bases). V lost 1 base, J lost 7 bases, and 8 bases lay in between. CDR3 length: 12 residues. Germline V CDR1 and CDR2: SGHVS, FQNEAQ.

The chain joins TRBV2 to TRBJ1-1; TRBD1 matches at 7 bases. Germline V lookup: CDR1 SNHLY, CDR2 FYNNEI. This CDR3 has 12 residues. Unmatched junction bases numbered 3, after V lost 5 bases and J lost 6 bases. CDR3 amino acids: CASSPDRPEAFF. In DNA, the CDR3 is TGTGCCAGCAGTCCGGACAGGCCTGAAGCTTTCTTT.